This T cell receptor (beta chain) stems from a study of T-cell memory formation after mild COVID-19. This clonotype was counted only a few times. TCRdb itself ran the 5' RACE reads through MiXCR, one entry per CDR3 protein. The sample includes roughly 340,000 distinct CDR3 sequences, 15% of them seen just once. The CDR3 contains 17 residues. V lost 6 bases, J lost 7 bases, and 25 bases lay in between. Per the germline V gene, CDR1 is DFQATT and CDR2 is SNEGSKA (reference sequence). This sequence originates from a man aged 18-30 years who had mild COVID-19 (a few samples of this study predate the infection). Cell type and time point are not known. The sample consisted of PBMCs or a T cell subset sorted from them (not recorded which). The chain links TRBV20-1 to TRBJ1-6; D is unresolved. For the CDR3, the DNA is TGCAGTGCCAAGGATTTAGGACCCGTGGTAGAGAATTCACCCCTCCACTTT. This codes for CSAKDLGPVVENSPLHF.